This TCR beta chain was captured in a study of blood T cell repertoires in COVID-19. Ages ranged from about 18 to 100 years, with residence in 24 US areas. This clone occurred once. V was pared by 6 bases and J by 6 bases, with 13 bases of the junction left unmatched. Germline V lookup: CDR1 SQVTM, CDR2 ANQGSEA. This CDR3 has 16 residues. This table comes from immunoSEQ multiplex PCR, and its TCRdb copy is limited to in-frame clones, with some not included. The sample carries roughly 130,000 clones, approximately 84% recorded once. V and J are TRBV29-1 and TRBJ2-1; 11 bases are shared with TRBD2. The sequenced material came from PBMCs or T cells enriched from blood (not recorded which). The clonotype originates from a woman aged 50 to 65 with acute COVID-19. This CDR3 reads CSVDGTSGAPGNEQFF. The CDR3 nucleotides are TGCAGCGTCGACGGGACTAGCGGAGCTCCTGGCAATGAGCAGTTCTTC.